These 17 T cell receptor beta chains originate from one sample sequenced in a study of blood T cell repertoires in COVID-19. Here immunoSEQ multiplex PCR was the method, and the copy in TCRdb shows in-frame clones only, minus some. The sample yields approximately 210,000 clones, approximately 81% seen once. The sample was peripheral blood. The receptors originated from a woman older than 75 with COVID-19, enrolled during active disease.

J is TRBJ1-1 and V is TRBV9; D possibly corresponds to TRBD1 (5 bases). V was trimmed by 3 bases and J by 3 bases, leaving 9 bases between them. CDR1 is SGDLS and CDR2 is YYNGEE in the germline V gene. This CDR3 comprises 13 residues. DNA of the CDR3: TGTGCCAGCAGCGGTGGGGCTTACACTGAAGCTTTCTTT. This gives the protein CASSGGAYTEAFF.

The genes are TRBV3-1 (or the pseudogene TRBV3-2) and TRBJ2-7, with a possible D match to TRBD2 (6 bases). V lost 0 bases to trimming and J lost 3 bases, with 9 bases between them. The germline V gene encodes CDR1 LGHDT and CDR2 YNNKEL (reference sequence). CDR3 size: 14 residues. Here the CDR3 reads CASSQDLGGYEQYF. The DNA of the CDR3 is TGTGCCAGCAGCCAAGATCTGGGGGGCTACGAGCAGTACTTC.

There are a few counts of this clone. The gene calls are TRBV5-1 and TRBJ1-5; 7 nucleotides match TRBD1. CDR1 is SGHRS, CDR2 YFSETQ, per germline. The CDR3 covers 16 residues. The V and J ends lost 0 bases and 4 bases, in that order; junction bases with no gene match: 7. The CDR3 is CASSLGAGGLNQPQHF. CDR3 sequence (DNA): TGCGCCAGCAGCTTGGGGGCAGGGGGGCTGAATCAGCCCCAGCATTTT.

This sequence joins TRBV28 and TRBJ2-3; 10 nucleotides match TRBD2. Germline-derived CDR1 and CDR2 are MDHEN and SYDVKM. The CDR3 length is 15 residues. V trimming: 6 bases; J trimming: 8 bases; junction bases outside the gene matches: 11. CDR3 region: CASRPLAGARGTQYF. In nucleotides, the CDR3 is TGTGCCAGCAGGCCCCTAGCGGGGGCCCGGGGTACGCAGTATTTT.

V and J are TRBV5-8 and TRBJ1-2, with D possibly matching TRBD1 (6 bases). The CDR3 has 14 residues. V was shortened by 4 bases and J by 5 bases, with 15 bases between the two germline ends. Germline lookup yields CDR1 SGHTS and CDR2 YDEGEE. The CDR3, as DNA: TGTGCCAGCAGCCGAGGGGGTGCTGGGTATGGCTACACCTTC. Amino acids: CASSRGGAGYGYTF.

The J gene is TRBJ1-3, the V gene TRBV5-1; TRBD1 matches at 9 bases. V dropped 4 bases and J dropped 0; count of bases not matched to a gene: 5. The CDR3 spans 16 residues. Germline V gives CDR1 SGHRS, CDR2 YFSETQ. CDR3 coding DNA: TGCGCCAGCAGCCCCGGACAGGGGACCTCTGGAAACACCATATATTTT. Residues: CASSPGQGTSGNTIYF.

J is TRBJ1-5 and V is TRBV30, with D maybe TRBD1 (6 bases). CDR3 length equals 14 residues. V lost 3 bases, J lost 2 bases, and 11 bases lay in between. In germline, CDR1 is GTSNPN, CDR2 SVGIG (reference sequence). DNA of the CDR3: TGTGCCTGGAGCCCGACAGGAGGCAATCAGCCCCAGCATTTT. The encoded protein is CAWSPTGGNQPQHF. Together with reference TRBV30 and TRBJ1-5, the CDR3 gives the full variable domain: SQTIHQWPATLVQPVGSPLSLECTVEGTSNPNLYWYRQAAGRGLQLLFYSVGIGQISSEVPQNLSASRPQDRQFILSSKKLLLSDSGFYLCAWSPTGGNQPQHFGDGTRLSIL.

The chain couples TRBV11-2 to TRBJ2-7; 9 bases fit TRBD1. There are 13 residues in the CDR3. The V gene's germline CDR1 is SGHAT and CDR2 FQNNGV. V gave up 5 bases and J gave up 3 bases; unmatched junction bases: 2. CDR3 DNA sequence: TGTGCCAGCAGCAGACAGGGGGTCTACGAGCAGTACTTC. As protein: CASSRQGVYEQYF.

The sample holds a few counts of this clone. This chain joins TRBV28 and TRBJ1-1; 9 bases are shared with TRBD1. Germline CDR1 MDHEN, CDR2 SYDVKM. V dropped 5 bases and J dropped 9; count of bases not matched to a gene: 13. The CDR3 contains 15 residues. The CDR3 sequence is CASSPATAGTGKAFF. The CDR3 nucleotides read TGTGCCAGCAGTCCGGCTACCGCCGGGACAGGGAAAGCTTTCTTT.

In nucleotides, the CDR3 is TGTGCCAGCAGCTTCAGCGGGGGGGCCATAGATACGCAGTATTTT. It specifies CASSFSGGAIDTQYF. V is TRBV7-2 and J is TRBJ2-3; 10 positions agree with TRBD2. The V segment lost 3 bases and the J segment 5 bases; nucleotides outside the gene matches: 5. The CDR3 spans 15 residues. Germline CDR1 and CDR2: SGHTA and FQGNSA. The full variable domain, completed using reference TRBV7-2 and TRBJ2-3, is GAGVSQSPSNKVTEKGKDVELRCDPISGHTALYWYRQSLGQGLEFLIYFQGNSAPDKSGLPSDRFSAERTGGSVSTLTIQRTQQEDSAVYLCASSFSGGAIDTQYFGPGTRLTVL.

The V and J genes are TRBV19 and TRBJ2-2; a weak D match, TRBD2 (7 bases). The ends were cut back, 7 bases at V and 4 bases at J, with 16 bases in the middle. This CDR3 has 15 residues. From germline, CDR1 is LNHDA and CDR2 SQIVND (reference sequence). CDR3 region: CASNHGRGGTGELFF. The CDR3 DNA follows: TGTGCCAGTAACCATGGGAGGGGGGGCACCGGGGAGCTGTTTTTT.

The chain combines TRBV9 with TRBJ2-5, with 7 bases aligning to TRBD2. Germline trimming cut 3 bases from V and 2 bases from J; bases unmatched to any gene: 4. The CDR3 has 14 residues. Germline V gene lookup returns CDR1 SGDLS and CDR2 YYNGEE. The CDR3 DNA follows: TGTGCCAGCAGCGGGAGCGGGAATCAAGAGACCCAGTACTTC. Its translation is CASSGSGNQETQYF.

V gene TRBV27 combines with J gene TRBJ2-3, with TRBD2 matching over 9 bases. V lost 2 bases to trimming and J lost 7 bases; unmatched junction nucleotides: 4. The CDR3 loop spans 14 amino acids. Germline V gives CDR1 MNHEY, CDR2 SMNVEV (reference sequence). This chain's CDR3 is CASSLAGGSNTQYF. CDR3 nucleotides: TGTGCCAGCAGTTTAGCGGGGGGGTCTAATACGCAGTATTTT.

The CDR3 nucleotides read TGCGCCAGCAGCTTGGGTACCGGTCCCGGGGAGCTGTTTTTT. It yields the protein CASSLGTGPGELFF. The chain couples TRBV5-1 to TRBJ2-2; D is unclear. The germline V gene has CDR1 SGHRS and CDR2 YFSETQ. V dropped 0 bases and J dropped 6 bases, with 9 bases sitting between them. The CDR3 is made up of 14 amino acids. Using reference TRBV5-1 and TRBJ2-2 for the parts outside the CDR3, the full variable domain is KAGVTQTPRYLIKTRGQQVTLSCSPISGHRSVSWYQQTPGQGLQFLFEYFSETQRNKGNFPGRFSGRQFSNSRSEMNVSTLELGDSALYLCASSLGTGPGELFFGEGSRLTVL.

CDR3 residues: CASSTGGTGGTQYF. CDR3 DNA sequence: TGTGCCAGTAGTACAGGGGGAACAGGGGGAACCCAGTACTTC. The chain is built from TRBV19 and TRBJ2-5; 8 nucleotides line up with TRBD1. Germline assignment: CDR1 LNHDA and CDR2 SQIVND (reference sequence). There are 14 residues in the CDR3. The junction had 9 bases not matched to a gene; V was cut back by 4 bases and J by 8 bases.

This rearrangement joins TRBV2 to TRBJ1-2; maybe TRBD1 (6 bases). CDR1 and CDR2 from the germline V gene are SNHLY and FYNNEI. This CDR3 comprises 13 residues. Between the trimmed V and J ends, which lost 6 bases and 8 bases, there was a span of 16 bases. The CDR3 is CASRPTGEGGYTF. CDR3 nucleotides: TGTGCCAGCAGACCGACAGGTGAGGGAGGCTACACCTTC. The variable domain in full, completed from reference TRBV2 and TRBJ1-2, reads EPEVTQTPSHQVTQMGQEVILRCVPISNHLYFYWYRQILGQKVEFLVSFYNNEISEKSEIFDDQFSVERPDGSNFTLKIRSTKLEDSAMYFCASRPTGEGGYTFGSGTRLTVV.

V is TRBV19 and J is TRBJ2-4; no firm D call. CDR3 length: 15 residues. Germline loops: CDR1 LNHDA, CDR2 SQIVND (reference sequence). The V end was cut by 7 bases, the J end by 0 bases, with 13 bases between. CDR3 loop: CASTKNSLAKNIQYF. The CDR3 nucleotides are TGTGCCAGTACTAAGAATTCCCTAGCCAAAAACATTCAGTACTTC.